These T cell receptor beta chains were read from a single sample in a study of cytomegalovirus exposure and HLA in healthy donors. Some clones are missing from TCRdb's copy, which holds only in-frame ones; the method was immunoSEQ multiplex PCR. The table includes 75,000 to 95,000 clones, 70% to 80% detected once. The material sequenced was PBMCs. The receptor set was obtained from a man over 45 in good health and CMV-seronegative. CDR3s include the opening cysteine and the closing phenylalanine or tryptophan. The D gene is left open where the match is weak. Part of the rows lack a size; the others show once, few, many or a class for expanded clones.

j_gene: TRBJ1-2
d_gene: NA
abundance: NA
v_gene: TRBV10-3
CDR3aa: CAISESQGRNYGYTF
CDR3nt: TGTGCCATCAGTGAGTCGCAGGGGAGAAACTATGGCTACACCTTC

j_gene: TRBJ2-1
d_gene: TRBD2
abundance: NA
v_gene: TRBV7-9
CDR3aa: CASSLGVAGGYGEQFF
CDR3nt: TGTGCCAGCAGCTTAGGGGTAGCGGGGGGGTACGGTGAGCAGTTCTTC

j_gene: TRBJ2-4
d_gene: TRBD1
abundance: NA
v_gene: TRBV19
CDR3aa: CASSEQGLNIQYF
CDR3nt: TGTGCCAGTAGTGAACAGGGGTTAAACATTCAGTACTTC

j_gene: TRBJ1-5
d_gene: NA
abundance: few
v_gene: TRBV7-2
CDR3aa: CASSLANGGDQPQHF
CDR3nt: TGTGCCAGCAGCTTAGCGAACGGGGGGGACCAGCCCCAGCATTTT

j_gene: TRBJ2-3
d_gene: TRBD2
abundance: NA
v_gene: TRBV4-2
CDR3aa: CASSQDGNGGGTDTQYF
CDR3nt: TGTGCCAGCAGCCAAGATGGAAACGGGGGGGGCACAGATACGCAGTATTTT

j_gene: TRBJ1-2
d_gene: TRBD1
abundance: NA
v_gene: TRBV7-8
CDR3aa: CASSLGIGTGGYGYTF
CDR3nt: TGTGCCAGCAGCTTAGGCATCGGGACAGGGGGATATGGCTACACCTTC

j_gene: TRBJ2-7
d_gene: TRBD1
abundance: few
v_gene: TRBV6-6
CDR3aa: CATFGTGRYEQYF
CDR3nt: TGTGCCACCTTTGGGACAGGGCGATACGAGCAGTACTTC

j_gene: TRBJ2-7
d_gene: TRBD1
abundance: NA
v_gene: TRBV6-6
CDR3aa: CASSYSTGGYEQYF
CDR3nt: TGTGCCAGCAGTTACTCCACAGGGGGCTACGAGCAGTACTTC

j_gene: TRBJ2-3
d_gene: TRBD2
abundance: NA
v_gene: TRBV18
CDR3aa: CASSQDYLADSDTQYF
CDR3nt: TGTGCCAGCTCACAGGACTACCTAGCGGATTCAGATACGCAGTATTTT

j_gene: TRBJ2-1
d_gene: NA
abundance: NA
v_gene: TRBV19
CDR3aa: CASSPFPYNEQFF
CDR3nt: TGTGCCAGTAGTCCTTTTCCCTACAATGAGCAGTTCTTC

j_gene: TRBJ1-1
d_gene: TRBD1
abundance: NA
v_gene: TRBV5-4
CDR3aa: CASSWGGTASNTEAFF
CDR3nt: TGTGCCAGCAGCTGGGGCGGGACAGCCTCGAACACTGAAGCTTTCTTT

j_gene: TRBJ2-1
d_gene: TRBD2
abundance: NA
v_gene: TRBV13
CDR3aa: CASSLGVAGGNEQFF
CDR3nt: TGTGCCAGCAGCTTAGGAGTAGCGGGGGGTAATGAGCAGTTCTTC

j_gene: TRBJ2-5
d_gene: NA
abundance: NA
v_gene: TRBV7-9
CDR3aa: CASSLGTAWTQYF
CDR3nt: TGTGCCAGCAGCTTAGGGACTGCATGGACCCAGTACTTC

j_gene: TRBJ2-1
d_gene: TRBD2
abundance: NA
v_gene: TRBV2
CDR3aa: CASSRTSGGKEQFF
CDR3nt: TGTGCCAGCAGTCGGACTAGCGGGGGGAAGGAGCAGTTCTTC

j_gene: TRBJ2-7
d_gene: NA
abundance: NA
v_gene: TRBV7-2
CDR3aa: CASSQGEVYEQYF
CDR3nt: TGTGCCAGCAGCCAGGGGGAGGTCTACGAGCAGTACTTC

j_gene: TRBJ1-1
d_gene: NA
abundance: NA
v_gene: TRBV5-4
CDR3aa: CASSGTPGTEAFF
CDR3nt: TGTGCCAGCAGCGGGACACCCGGTACTGAAGCTTTCTTT

j_gene: TRBJ2-5
d_gene: TRBD1
abundance: NA
v_gene: TRBV2
CDR3aa: CASSDGDRGRETQYF
CDR3nt: TGTGCCAGCAGTGACGGGGACAGGGGGCGTGAGACCCAGTACTTC

j_gene: TRBJ1-3
d_gene: TRBD1
abundance: once
v_gene: TRBV19
CDR3aa: CASRQGPSGNTIYF
CDR3nt: TGTGCCTCCCGACAGGGCCCCTCTGGAAACACCATATATTTT

j_gene: TRBJ1-1
d_gene: TRBD1
abundance: few
v_gene: TRBV4-1
CDR3aa: CASSHQGAGNTEAFF
CDR3nt: TGCGCCAGCAGCCACCAGGGGGCAGGGAACACTGAAGCTTTCTTT

j_gene: TRBJ1-5
d_gene: NA
abundance: NA
v_gene: TRBV15
CDR3aa: CATSRDPGDVNQPQHF
CDR3nt: TGTGCCACCAGCAGAGACCCCGGGGATGTCAATCAGCCCCAGCATTTT

j_gene: TRBJ2-1
d_gene: NA
abundance: NA
v_gene: TRBV7-9
CDR3aa: CASSFRQSRGINEQFF
CDR3nt: TGTGCCAGCAGCTTCCGTCAATCTCGGGGTATCAATGAGCAGTTCTTC

j_gene: TRBJ1-4
d_gene: NA
abundance: NA
v_gene: TRBV9
CDR3aa: CASSRDEGVNEKLFF
CDR3nt: TGTGCCAGCAGCCGCGATGAAGGGGTGAATGAAAAACTGTTTTTT

j_gene: TRBJ1-6
d_gene: NA
abundance: NA
v_gene: TRBV9
CDR3aa: CASSAQGISNSPLHF
CDR3nt: TGTGCCAGCAGCGCGCAGGGTATTAGTAATTCACCCCTCCACTTT

j_gene: TRBJ1-2
d_gene: TRBD1
abundance: NA
v_gene: TRBV7-2
CDR3aa: CASSLEPGQGHYGYTF
CDR3nt: TGTGCCAGCAGCTTAGAGCCCGGACAGGGGCACTATGGCTACACCTTC

j_gene: TRBJ1-1
d_gene: TRBD1
abundance: NA
v_gene: TRBV28
CDR3aa: CASSLIRGQGENTEAFF
CDR3nt: TGTGCCAGCAGTTTAATTAGAGGACAGGGGGAAAACACTGAAGCTTTCTTT

j_gene: TRBJ1-5
d_gene: NA
abundance: NA
v_gene: TRBV19
CDR3aa: CASSIGKQGNQPQHF
CDR3nt: TGTGCCAGTAGTATAGGAAAGCAGGGTAATCAGCCCCAGCATTTT

j_gene: TRBJ1-2
d_gene: NA
abundance: NA
v_gene: TRBV6-5
CDR3aa: CASSSGREANYGYTF
CDR3nt: TGTGCCAGCAGTAGCGGGAGGGAAGCTAACTATGGCTACACCTTC

j_gene: TRBJ2-1
d_gene: NA
abundance: NA
v_gene: TRBV2
CDR3aa: CASKEGRGSNEQFF
CDR3nt: TGTGCCAGCAAAGAGGGGCGGGGTAGCAATGAGCAGTTCTTC

j_gene: TRBJ2-3
d_gene: NA
abundance: NA
v_gene: TRBV7-9
CDR3aa: CASSLRQSSGDTQYF
CDR3nt: TGTGCCAGCAGCTTACGTCAAAGCTCGGGAGATACGCAGTATTTT

j_gene: TRBJ1-5
d_gene: NA
abundance: NA
v_gene: TRBV10-3
CDR3aa: CAIRGQSNQPQHF
CDR3nt: TGTGCCATCAGAGGACAAAGCAATCAGCCCCAGCATTTT

j_gene: TRBJ2-7
d_gene: NA
abundance: NA
v_gene: TRBV30
CDR3aa: CAWDRGMRYEQYF
CDR3nt: TGTGCCTGGGATAGGGGGATGCGGTACGAGCAGTACTTC

j_gene: TRBJ1-4
d_gene: NA
abundance: NA
v_gene: TRBV5-5
CDR3aa: CASSLRGGGSVEKLFF
CDR3nt: TGTGCCAGCAGCTTACGAGGGGGGGGATCGGTTGAAAAACTGTTTTTT

j_gene: TRBJ2-1
d_gene: TRBD1
abundance: NA
v_gene: TRBV18
CDR3aa: CASSPRTGDPYNEQFF
CDR3nt: TGTGCCAGCTCACCACGGACAGGGGATCCATACAATGAGCAGTTCTTC

j_gene: TRBJ2-5
d_gene: TRBD2
abundance: NA
v_gene: TRBV7-9
CDR3aa: CASSWTSSQETQYF
CDR3nt: TGTGCCAGCAGCTGGACTAGCTCACAAGAGACCCAGTACTTC

j_gene: TRBJ1-3
d_gene: NA
abundance: NA
v_gene: TRBV19
CDR3aa: CASSMVASGGDRNTIYF
CDR3nt: TGTGCCAGTAGTATGGTGGCATCGGGGGGCGACAGAAACACCATATATTTT

j_gene: TRBJ1-5
d_gene: NA
abundance: NA
v_gene: TRBV21-1
CDR3aa: CASSKGGGDRSPLPQHF
CDR3nt: TGTGCCAGCAGCAAAGGGGGGGGAGACAGGTCCCCCCTACCCCAGCATTTT

j_gene: TRBJ1-4
d_gene: TRBD1
abundance: NA
v_gene: TRBV19
CDR3aa: CASSRGTGNEKLFF
CDR3nt: TGTGCCAGTAGTCGAGGGACAGGGAATGAAAAACTGTTTTTT